Given below is one T cell receptor beta chain in context. Between the trimmed V and J ends, which lost 0 bases and 0 bases, there was a span of 8 bases. The CDR3 loop spans 15 amino acids. CDR1 is LNHNV and CDR2 is YYDKDF in the germline V gene (reference sequence). Full-length variable regions came from constant-region reverse primers plus semi-nested Nested Universal Primer A PCR. Each CDR3 protein is one row after TCRdb ran MiXCR on the 5' RACE reads. This sample yields around 30,000 distinct CDR3 sequences, of which approximately 25% are seen a single time; 4.3% belongs to the top ten. The source material was memory CD4+ T cells sorted from blood. Stated subset: memory CD4+ T cells, CD4+CD45RO+CD25-. The sequence was collected from a female donor with breast cancer. V usage is TRBV15 and J usage is TRBJ1-1; D gene ambiguous. As DNA, the CDR3 is TGTGCCACCAGCAGAGATCCTGCTGTGAACACTGAAGCTTTCTTT. This sequence encodes CATSRDPAVNTEAFF. Variable domain in full (rest from reference TRBV15 and TRBJ1-1): DAMVIQNPRYQVTQFGKPVTLSCSQTLNHNVMYWYQQKSSQAPKLLFHYYDKDFNNEADTPDNFQSRRPNTSFCFLDIRSPGLGDTAMYLCATSRDPAVNTEAFFGQGTRLTVV.